This entry features one T cell receptor beta chain sequence. The sample comes from a study of T cell responses to AZD1222 COVID-19 vaccine. Only in-frame clones appear in the TCRdb table, and some are missing; sequencing was by immunoSEQ multiplex PCR. The profile shows about 90,000 clones, around 90% of them singletons. Trimming removed 5 bases at V and 7 bases at J, with 12 bases between. CDR1 is MNHEY and CDR2 is SMNVEV in the germline V gene (reference sequence). This CDR3 region has 13 residues. The receptor was isolated from an adult in good health. This chain links TRBV27 with TRBJ2-1, with D unclear. Source: peripheral blood, taken on day 0 of MenACWY control vaccination. The CDR3 nucleotides read TGTGCCAGCAGTCCCGCGCTCGCTAATGAGCAGTTCTTC. Encoded protein: CASSPALANEQFF.